The source of this T cell receptor (beta chain) is a study of beta chain features in type 1 diabetes. Turning to the study itself: Sorted cell examination encompassed over 90,000,000 cells across all samples.

V dropped 6 bases and J dropped 1 base, with 1 base sitting between them. The CDR3 runs 11 residues. Looked up from germline, CDR1 is MDHEN and CDR2 is SYDVKM. Reverse transcription of all isolated RNA meant that expressed TCRB transcripts were sequenced. Here immunoSEQ multiplex PCR was the method, and the copy in TCRdb shows in-frame clones only, minus some. The data show some 900,000 clones, with 17% seen just once and around 0.02% held by the top ten. This clone occurred once. This could be a read error, since a much larger clone is one nucleotide away. The identical CDR3 is also encoded by other nucleotide sequences in the sample.

This chain uses TRBV28 with TRBJ1-5; D unresolved. Material for sequencing was naive CD4+ T cells from blood. This TCR was sampled from a woman aged 18-29 years in good health. CDR3 protein: CASRSNQPQHF. In DNA form, the CDR3 reads TGTGCCAGCAGGAGCAATCAGCCCCAGCATTTT.